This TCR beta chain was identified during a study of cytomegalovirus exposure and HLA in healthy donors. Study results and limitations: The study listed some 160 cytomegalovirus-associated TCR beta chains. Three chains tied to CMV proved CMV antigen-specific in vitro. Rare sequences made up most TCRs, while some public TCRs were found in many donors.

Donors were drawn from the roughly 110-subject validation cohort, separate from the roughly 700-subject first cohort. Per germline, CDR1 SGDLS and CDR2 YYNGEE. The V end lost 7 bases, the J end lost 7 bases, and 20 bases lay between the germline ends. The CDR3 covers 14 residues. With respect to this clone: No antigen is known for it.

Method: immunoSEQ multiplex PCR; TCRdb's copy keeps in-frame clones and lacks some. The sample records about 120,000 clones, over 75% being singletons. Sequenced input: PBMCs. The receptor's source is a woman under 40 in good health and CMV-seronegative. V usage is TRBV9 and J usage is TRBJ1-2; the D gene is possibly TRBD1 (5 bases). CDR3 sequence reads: CASEQDTGQGGYTF. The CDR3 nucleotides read TGTGCCAGCGAGCAGGATACAGGACAAGGTGGCTACACCTTC.